Shown below are 6 T cell receptor beta chains from a single sample sequenced in a study of T cell repertoires in cytomegalovirus infection. What these receptors recognize is not known. TCRdb ran MiXCR on the reads and lists one entry per CDR3 protein. The profile covers approximately 770,000 distinct CDR3 sequences, with roughly 29% appearing a single time and roughly 13% taken by the ten largest. This specimen was cultured CD8+ T cells from PBMCs, taken from culture after CMV antigen stimulation. The receptors derive from a human donor in good health (CMV status not recorded). Some clones in this sample may be carry-over from other donors' samples.

This clonotype was seen more than once but under ten times. J is TRBJ2-3 and V is TRBV6-6; D is uncertain. The CDR3 contains 16 residues. Per germline, CDR1 MNHNY and CDR2 SVGAGI (reference sequence). V was cut by 5 bases and J by 4 bases, with 19 bases left in between. In DNA, the CDR3 is TGTGCCAGCAGTGCTTCCCTCCCCAGCGAGGCAGATACGCAGTATTTT. Translating gives CASSASLPSEADTQYF.

This clonotype came up a few times. In DNA, the CDR3 is TGTGCCAGTAGTTCAATGGGACAGCCTAACACTGAAGCTTTCTTT. It encodes CASSSMGQPNTEAFF. V and J are TRBV19 and TRBJ1-1; 7 bases align to TRBD1. V lost 5 bases and J lost 2; bases outside the gene matches: 8. This CDR3 has 15 residues. From germline, CDR1 is LNHDA and CDR2 SQIVND (reference sequence). Full variable domain (outside the CDR3, taken from reference TRBV19 and TRBJ1-1): DGGITQSPKYLFRKEGQNVTLSCEQNLNHDAMYWYRQDPGQGLRLIYYSQIVNDFQKGDIAEGYSVSREKKESFPLTVTSAQKNPTAFYLCASSSMGQPNTEAFFGQGTRLTVV.

This chain joins TRBV9 and TRBJ1-1; D uncertain. The CDR3 covers 16 residues. V lost 2 bases and J lost 1, with 15 bases in between. Germline V gene sequence: CDR1 SGDLS, CDR2 YYNGEE. The DNA for the CDR3 is TGTGCCAGCAGCGTCGGCCCGGCAGGTCGGAACACTGAAGCTTTCTTT. This translates into CASSVGPAGRNTEAFF.

This chain uses TRBV19 with TRBJ1-1, with D perhaps matching TRBD1 (5 bases). V was pared by 3 bases and J by 0 bases, with 8 bases between. The CDR3 loop spans 14 amino acids. The germline V gene encodes CDR1 LNHDA and CDR2 SQIVND (reference sequence). The DNA for the CDR3 is TGTGCCAGTAGTATTGAGGGGCTGAACACTGAAGCTTTCTTT. Protein sequence: CASSIEGLNTEAFF.

The chain is built from TRBV4-1 and TRBJ1-2; maybe TRBD1 (6 bases). V lost 0 bases to trimming and J lost 8 bases, with 13 bases between them. CDR1 is MGHRA, CDR2 YSYEKL, per germline. The CDR3 extends over 14 amino acids. The CDR3 here is CASSQDPSGDGYTF. The DNA of the CDR3 is TGCGCCAGCAGCCAAGACCCTTCAGGGGACGGCTACACCTTC.

The chain combines TRBV7-2 with TRBJ1-2, with no clear D. V shed 8 bases and J shed 6 bases, with 16 bases lying between them. The CDR3 length is 13 residues. Germline CDR1 reads SGHTA; CDR2 reads FQGNSA. The CDR3 loop reads CASFSDLLDGYTF. As DNA, the CDR3 is TGTGCCAGCTTTTCGGATCTGTTGGATGGCTACACCTTC. The full variable domain, rest sourced from reference TRBV7-2 and TRBJ1-2, is GAGVSQSPSNKVTEKGKDVELRCDPISGHTALYWYRQSLGQGLEFLIYFQGNSAPDKSGLPSDRFSAERTGGSVSTLTIQRTQQEDSAVYLCASFSDLLDGYTFGSGTRLTVV.